There are many counts of the clone carrying this T cell receptor beta chain. Those donors who had ophthalmopathy presented with moderate-to-severe activity, a CAS of ≥3, a NOSPECS of ≥4 and a duration under 3 months. Clinicians diagnosed using symptoms, serum thyroxine, TRAb, thyroid ultrasound and orbital computed tomography. Amplifying from RNA transcripts, the study obtained TCR beta CDR3 regions. Investigators did first-round RT-PCR with HTBI primers, then second-round multiplex PCR. TCRdb reprocessed the multiplex PCR reads via MiXCR and lists one record per CDR3 protein. Among under 350,000 distinct CDR3 sequences listed, roughly a sixth were seen once. Germline CDR1 reads MNHNS; CDR2 reads SASEGT. The CDR3 contains 14 residues. Trimming pared 4 bases from V and 7 bases from J, leaving 16 bases between. The sample originates from a study of Graves' ophthalmopathy and Graves' hyperthyroidism.

This chain joins TRBV6-1 and TRBJ2-5, with D tentatively TRBD1 (7 bases). Sequencing was done on a sample of peripheral blood. This receptor was identified in an adult man with Graves' ophthalmopathy. CDR3 nucleotides: TGTGCCAGCAGTGCCCGACAGGGAGGAAGGACCCAGTACTTC. As protein: CASSARQGGRTQYF.